Sequencing of this T cell receptor beta chain was carried out in a study of T cells in Graves' hyperthyroidism and ophthalmopathy. Study details: Upon initial diagnosis and before any treatment, peripheral blood was collected. Whole-study findings and limits: A model of 13 V-J pairs discriminated ophthalmopathy from stable hyperthyroidism.

To note about this clonotype: No antigen is known for it.

Uncontrolled infection, other autoimmune disease, pregnancy or lactation led to exclusion. Amplified TCR beta CDR3 regions derived from RNA transcripts. First-round RT-PCR with HTBI primers amplified the TCR CDR3 region. MiXCR, run by TCRdb on the multiplex PCR reads, gives a single entry per CDR3 protein. The repertoire has 700,000 to 850,000 distinct CDR3 sequences, approximately 40% of them found once; the top ten carry more than 25%. CDR1 is MNHNS, CDR2 SASEGT, per germline. The CDR3 extends over 16 amino acids. Trimming pared 6 bases from V and 2 bases from J, leaving 19 bases between. The rearrangement links TRBV6-1 to TRBJ1-1; tentatively, D is TRBD1 (6 bases). The receptor was derived from a middle-aged woman with Graves' hyperthyroidism. Sequencing was performed on blood. CDR3 sequence (DNA): TGTGCCAGCAGCGAGAACACGGGGGCTTTAAACACTGAAGCTTTCTTT. Protein product: CASSENTGALNTEAFF.